This T cell receptor (beta chain) was recorded in a study of T cells after yellow fever vaccination. As to this clonotype: An end of the junction differs from the germline gene, which may be a read error.

One entry per CDR3 protein results from TCRdb running MiXCR on the 5' RACE reads. The table shows roughly 500,000 distinct CDR3 sequences, with 19% occurring only once. This CDR3 is 16 amino acids long. Germline V gene lookup returns CDR1 DFQATT and CDR2 SNEGSKA (reference sequence). Sequenced material: PBMCs, taken 15 days after the yellow fever booster vaccination. The chain couples TRBV20-1 to TRBJ2-5, with D perhaps matching TRBD2 (5 bases). The sequence derives from a young man who received the YFV17D yellow fever vaccine. This CDR3 is CCARDFRGPSGETQYF. Here the CDR3 DNA reads TGCTGTGCTAGAGATTTCCGCGGGCCCTCCGGGGAGACCCAGTACTTC.